The present TCR beta chain was sequenced within a study of regulatory T cells in long-lasting Graves disease. Library construction for TCR beta used iRepertoire HTBI primers and Arm-PCR of CDR3 regions. Each CDR3 protein gets one entry after TCRdb re-called the multiplex PCR reads with MiXCR. The table lists approximately 300,000 distinct CDR3 sequences, about a sixth of them singletons. This clonotype was picked up many times. No antigen is known for it. General study points: Persistent disease preferred TRBV28, TRBJ1-2 and TRBJ2-5. The researchers studied only peripheral blood, not thyroid tissue. Persistent Graves' patients showed less TCR diversity than newly diagnosed ones.

Time point of the sample: newly diagnosed GD, antithyroid drugs for less than 3 months. The TCR library was made from RNA extracted from PBMCs. Graves' disease diagnosis was established per American Thyroid Association guidelines. The CDR3 has 16 amino acids. V shed 4 bases and J shed 1 base, with 14 bases lying between them. Germline CDR1 is MNHNS and CDR2 is SASEGT. Sample: peripheral blood mononuclear cells (PBMCs), taken at new diagnosis, from a patient treated with antithyroid drugs. The genes are TRBV6-1 and TRBJ1-5; possibly TRBD1 for D (5 bases). The sequence came from a female donor with Graves disease. The CDR3 region is CASSGPQGQSNQPQHF. For the CDR3, the DNA is TGTGCCAGCAGTGGACCGCAGGGTCAAAGCAATCAGCCCCAGCATTTT.